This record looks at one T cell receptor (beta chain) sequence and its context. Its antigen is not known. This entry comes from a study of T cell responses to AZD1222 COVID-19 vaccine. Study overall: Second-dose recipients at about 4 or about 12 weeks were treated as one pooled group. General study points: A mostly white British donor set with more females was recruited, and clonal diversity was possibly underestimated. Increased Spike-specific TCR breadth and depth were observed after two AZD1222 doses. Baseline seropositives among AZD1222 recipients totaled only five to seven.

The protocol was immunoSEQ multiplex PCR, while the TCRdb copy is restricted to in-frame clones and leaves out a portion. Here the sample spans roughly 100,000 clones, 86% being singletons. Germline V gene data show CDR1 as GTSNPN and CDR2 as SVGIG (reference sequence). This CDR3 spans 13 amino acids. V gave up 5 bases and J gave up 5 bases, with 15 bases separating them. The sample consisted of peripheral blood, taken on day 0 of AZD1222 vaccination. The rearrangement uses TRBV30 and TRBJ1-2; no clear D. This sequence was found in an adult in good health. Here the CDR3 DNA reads TGTGCCTGGGTTTCAGGAGAAGCTTATGGCTACACCTTC. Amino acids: CAWVSGEAYGYTF.